These 18 T cell receptor beta chains were sequenced from one sample in a study of shared clonotypes between healthy human individuals. Libraries were prepared by immunoSEQ multiplex PCR; TCRdb keeps only in-frame clonotypes and omits some of them. Found here are about 1 million clones, about 77% of them singletons; the top ten hold about 1.5%. Sample: memory CD4+ T cells sorted from blood. The subset denotes: CD45RA-negative fraction. Receptors originate from a man aged 18 to 30 in good health.

The chain recombines TRBV28 with TRBJ1-4; the D gene is possibly TRBD1 (5 bases). This CDR3 spans 16 amino acids. The germline CDR1 and CDR2 sequences are MDHEN and SYDVKM. Trimming removed 6 bases at V and 0 bases at J, with 14 bases between. CDR3 amino acids: CASSPRDGATNEKLFF. CDR3 nucleotides: TGTGCCAGCAGCCCCCGGGACGGGGCAACTAATGAAAAACTGTTTTTT.

The chain couples TRBV2 to TRBJ1-4; D is possibly TRBD1 (6 bases). V was cut by 8 bases and J by 8 bases, with 18 bases left in between. The CDR3 runs to 14 residues. The V gene's germline CDR1 is SNHLY and CDR2 FYNNEI. In nucleotides, the CDR3 is TGTGCCAGCTGGGGGACATTAACAGGAGAAAAACTGTTTTTT. This translates into CASWGTLTGEKLFF.

The rearrangement uses TRBV6-1 and TRBJ2-5; a weak D match, TRBD1 (6 bases). Germline CDR1 and CDR2: MNHNS and SASEGT. This CDR3 has 15 residues. V was shortened by 6 bases and J by 1 base, with 15 bases between the two germline ends. CDR3 loop: CASSTTGNLQETQYF. CDR3 nucleotide sequence: TGTGCCAGCAGCACAACAGGGAACCTCCAAGAGACCCAGTACTTC.

This chain links TRBV6-1 with TRBJ2-1, with 8 positions matching TRBD2. V was pared by 10 bases and J by 8 bases, with 13 bases of the junction left unmatched. The CDR3 is 14 residues long. The germline gives CDR1 MNHNS, CDR2 SASEGT. The CDR3 here is CATTKLAVGDEQFF. The CDR3 DNA reads as TGTGCCACCACCAAACTAGCGGTGGGCGATGAGCAGTTCTTC.

This sequence joins TRBV5-4 and TRBJ2-2; D gene uncertain. There are 14 residues in the CDR3. V shed 3 bases and J shed 7 bases, with 13 bases lying between them. Germline CDR1 and CDR2: SGHNT and YYREEE (reference sequence). The DNA of the CDR3 is TGTGCCAGCAGCTGGGCCCGAAGTGGCGGGGAGCTGTTTTTT. Its protein is CASSWARSGGELFF.

The chain is built from TRBV4-3 and TRBJ1-3; D unclear. The CDR3 is made up of 14 amino acids. Germline lookup yields CDR1 LGHNA and CDR2 YSLEER. V was clipped by 0 bases and J by 0 bases, with 3 bases between them. As DNA, the CDR3 is TGCGCCAGCAGCCAAGATTACTCTGGAAACACCATATATTTT. Residues: CASSQDYSGNTIYF.

The gene calls are TRBV30 and TRBJ1-5; D is unclear. The V end lost 5 bases, the J end lost 4 bases, and 18 bases lay between the germline ends. Germline assignment: CDR1 GTSNPN and CDR2 SVGIG (reference sequence). This CDR3 spans 15 amino acids. CDR3 sequence (DNA): TGTGCCTGGGGCCGACGTGGATTCTTGAATCAGCCCCAGCATTTT. Residues: CAWGRRGFLNQPQHF.

This chain connects TRBV19 to TRBJ1-1; 10 bases align to TRBD1. The CDR3 runs to 14 residues. Germline CDR1 is LNHDA and CDR2 is SQIVND (reference sequence). Trimming cost V 6 bases and J 3 bases; bases outside gene matches: 4. CDR3 nucleotide sequence: TGTGCCAGTAGAGGGACAGGGGATTACACTGAAGCTTTCTTT. This translates into CASRGTGDYTEAFF.

This chain connects TRBV6-5 to TRBJ1-6, with D hard to call. CDR1 MNHEY and CDR2 SVGAGI come from the germline V gene. This CDR3 has 13 amino acids. V lost 6 bases and J lost 7, with 10 bases in between. The CDR3 bases are TGTGCCAGCAGGCGGGGAGGCAATTCACCCCTCCACTTT. Translating it yields CASRRGGNSPLHF.

V gene TRBV30 combines with J gene TRBJ2-5, with 8 bases matching TRBD1. This CDR3 contains 14 residues. The V gene's germline CDR1 is GTSNPN and CDR2 SVGIG (reference sequence). J gave up 1 base and V 4 bases, and 5 bases lay outside the gene matches. CDR3 sequence (DNA): TGTGCCTGGAAGGCGACAGGGGTCCAAGAGACCCAGTACTTC. As protein: CAWKATGVQETQYF.

The J gene is TRBJ2-3, the V gene TRBV5-1; D gene unclear. The V end was cut by 0 bases, the J end by 2 bases, with 10 bases between. CDR3 length equals 15 residues. Germline V gene sequence: CDR1 SGHRS, CDR2 YFSETQ. The CDR3 bases are TGCGCCAGCAGCTTGGGAGGCAAGTTCACAGATACGCAGTATTTT. It specifies CASSLGGKFTDTQYF.

The gene calls are TRBV30 and TRBJ2-2, with 7 bases identical to TRBD1. The trim removed 4 bases at V and 4 bases at J, leaving 3 bases unmatched. The V gene's germline CDR1 is GTSNPN and CDR2 SVGIG (reference sequence). The CDR3 totals 13 residues. CDR3 sequence reads: CAWNRQGTGELFF. In DNA, the CDR3 is TGTGCCTGGAACCGACAGGGCACCGGGGAGCTGTTTTTT.

The chain recombines TRBV2 with TRBJ2-1; 9 positions agree with TRBD2. The CDR3 is 15 residues long. The V and J ends lost 1 base and 4 bases, in that order; junction bases with no gene match: 2. Per the germline V gene, CDR1 is SNHLY and CDR2 is FYNNEI. The CDR3 nucleotides read TGTGCCAGCAGTGAAGGGAGCGGGGGGTACAATGAGCAGTTCTTC. This gives the protein CASSEGSGGYNEQFF.

As regards this clone: A read error may be the cause here, since a much bigger clone is one base away. The same CDR3 can be traced to other DNA sequences in this sample. The chain employs TRBV27 and TRBJ1-2; D might be TRBD1 (6 bases). CDR3 size: 13 residues. Germline V gives CDR1 MNHEY, CDR2 SMNVEV (reference sequence). V was pared by 3 bases and J by 3 bases, with 8 bases between. Written as DNA, the CDR3 is TGTGCCAGCAGTTTGTCAGGGGACTATGGCTACACCTTC. Translated: CASSLSGDYGYTF.

The rearrangement links TRBV7-9 to TRBJ2-4; D is ambiguous. CDR3 length: 14 amino acids. Trimming removed 0 bases from V and 6 bases from J, with 9 bases in between. Germline-derived CDR1 and CDR2 are SEHNR and FQNEAQ (reference sequence). The CDR3 coding sequence is TGTGCCAGCAGCTTAGCAGAGCGTGGAAACATTCAGTACTTC. Translating it yields CASSLAERGNIQYF.

This chain uses TRBV7-2 with TRBJ2-5; TRBD2 aligns across 8 bases. Germline V gene sequence: CDR1 SGHTA, CDR2 FQGNSA. J gave up 2 bases and V 5 bases, and 7 bases lay outside the gene matches. The CDR3 covers 15 residues. In DNA form, the CDR3 reads TGTGCCAGCAGCCACCTAGCGGGCGTTCAAGAGACCCAGTACTTC. The encoded protein is CASSHLAGVQETQYF.

This chain connects TRBV19 to TRBJ1-6; the D gene is possibly TRBD1 (5 bases). The germline V gene has CDR1 LNHDA and CDR2 SQIVND (reference sequence). The CDR3 runs to 14 residues. V was cut by 2 bases and J by 10 bases, with 12 bases left in between. The CDR3 sequence is CASSIIGVESPLHF. DNA for the CDR3: TGTGCCAGTAGTATAATAGGGGTCGAATCACCCCTCCACTTT.

Notes on this clone: The same CDR3 is also encoded by other DNA sequences in this sample. The chain joins TRBV6-1 to TRBJ1-1; 10 bases agree with TRBD1. V was clipped by 4 bases and J by 5 bases; unmatched bases: 4. This CDR3 comprises 14 residues. Germline CDR1 MNHNS, CDR2 SASEGT. CDR3 sequence reads: CASSGGQGETEAFF. CDR3 nucleotide sequence: TGTGCCAGCAGTGGTGGACAGGGGGAGACTGAAGCTTTCTTT.